This T cell receptor beta chain was observed in a study of cytomegalovirus exposure and HLA in healthy donors. Study outcomes and limitations: Cytomegalovirus-associated status was assigned to around 160 TCR beta chains.

As concerns this clone: No antigen is known for it.

Use of 60 Vbeta and 13 Jbeta primers characterized the PCR. Here immunoSEQ multiplex PCR was the method, and the copy in TCRdb shows in-frame clones only, minus some. The repertoire consists of around 300,000 clones, with roughly two thirds occurring once and the leading ten covering under 3%. The CDR3 has 14 residues. Germline assignment: CDR1 SGHNT and CDR2 YYREEE (reference sequence). Between the trimmed V and J ends, which lost 0 bases and 4 bases, there was a span of 11 bases. The receptor's source is a female donor in good health and CMV-seronegative. The sequenced material came from PBMCs. This chain joins TRBV5-4 and TRBJ2-7; no firm D call. The CDR3 sequence is CASSLDSGPYEQYF. CDR3 nucleotides: TGTGCCAGCAGCTTGGATTCAGGCCCTTACGAGCAGTACTTC.